A single sample gave rise to the 29 T cell receptor beta chains below, sequenced in a study of blood T cell repertoires in COVID-19. Repertoires were generated with immunoSEQ multiplex PCR, while TCRdb's copy carries only in-frame clones and drops some. This sample has around 300,000 clones; more than 80% occur once, and the top ten carry just under 6.5%. The sequenced material came from peripheral blood. All receptors derive from a woman in her forties or fifties with COVID-19, enrolled during active disease.

Here the CDR3 DNA reads TGTGCCAGCAACGACCGAGGACTAGCGGGAGCGAATGAGCAGTTCTTC. Encoded protein: CASNDRGLAGANEQFF. The gene calls are TRBV3-1 (or the pseudogene TRBV3-2) and TRBJ2-1; 13 nucleotides agree with TRBD2. This CDR3 is 16 amino acids long. Looked up from germline, CDR1 is LGHDT and CDR2 is YNNKEL (reference sequence). Trimming at V came to 7 bases and at J to 7 bases, leaving 10 bases not matched to a gene.

This clone has just a few counts. This CDR3 is CAISPEGNQPQHF. The CDR3 DNA reads as TGTGCCATCAGTCCCGAGGGCAATCAGCCCCAGCATTTT. The chain carries TRBV10-3 and TRBJ1-5; D not certain. The V gene lost 5 bases and the J gene lost 2 bases, with 7 bases spanning the gap. The CDR3 consists of 13 residues. Germline loops: CDR1 ENHRY, CDR2 SYGVKD.

A few counts support this clone. The genes are TRBV12-3 or TRBV12-4 and TRBJ2-1; possible D gene TRBD1, 6 bases. The CDR3 runs 13 residues. The V and J ends lost 10 bases and 6 bases respectively, with 16 bases between them. The CDR3 here is CATLDRFSNEQFF. The CDR3 nucleotides are TGTGCCACACTTGACAGGTTCTCCAATGAGCAGTTCTTC.

This clone is a singleton in its sample. The J gene is TRBJ2-1, the V gene TRBV18; 10 nucleotides agree with TRBD1. V shed 3 bases, J shed 5 bases, and the junction held 1 base outside the gene matches. This CDR3 region has 14 residues. Germline values: CDR1 KGHSH, CDR2 LQKENI. CDR3 in DNA: TGTGCCAGCTCACCGGGACAGGGGCACAATGAGCAGTTCTTC. Translation gives CASSPGQGHNEQFF.

The CDR3 sequence: CASSQWADNSPLHF. CDR3 DNA: TGTGCCAGCAGCCAATGGGCCGATAATTCACCCCTCCACTTT. The chain joins TRBV3-1 (or the pseudogene TRBV3-2) to TRBJ1-6; D remains ambiguous. The V end was cut by 2 bases, the J end by 5 bases, with 7 bases between. Germline CDR1 is LGHDT and CDR2 is YNNKEL (reference sequence). The CDR3 extends over 14 amino acids.

V usage is TRBV4-2 and J usage is TRBJ2-7; 12 bases fit TRBD2. The CDR3 is 16 residues long. V shed 2 bases and J 6 bases; nucleotides not matched to a gene: 8. The germline V gene has CDR1 LGHNA and CDR2 YNFKEQ. The CDR3 DNA reads as TGTGCCAGCAGCCAAACCATGACTAGCGGGAGTGTCGAGCAGTACTTC. It encodes CASSQTMTSGSVEQYF.

This chain links TRBV19 with TRBJ1-2, with D unclear. Germline CDR1 LNHDA, CDR2 SQIVND (reference sequence). The CDR3 is 14 residues long. The V end was cut by 3 bases, the J end by 0 bases, with 8 bases between. The CDR3 DNA reads TGTGCCAGTAGTATGGGCAGAGCTAACTATGGCTACACCTTC. Protein sequence: CASSMGRANYGYTF.

The V call is TRBV29-1, the J call TRBJ1-2; D remains ambiguous. V shed 7 bases and J shed 7 bases, with 19 bases lying between them. Per the germline V gene, CDR1 is SQVTM and CDR2 is ANQGSEA. This CDR3 has 13 amino acids. CDR3 in DNA: TGCAGCGCCCGAGGACCCGGACTGGGTGGCTACACCTTC. This codes for CSARGPGLGGYTF. Full variable domain (remainder filled in from reference TRBV29-1 and TRBJ1-2): SAVISQKPSRDICQRGTSLTIQCQVDSQVTMMFWYRQQPGQSLTLIATANQGSEATYESGFVIDKFPISRPNLTFSTLTVSNMSPEDSSIYLCSARGPGLGGYTFGSGTRLTVV.

This chain links TRBV19 with TRBJ1-4; 8 bases fit TRBD1. Germline V lookup: CDR1 LNHDA, CDR2 SQIVND (reference sequence). The CDR3 length is 15 residues. With V trimmed by 7 bases and J by 1 base, 5 bases remained unmatched. This chain's CDR3 is CASIQTGGTNEKLFF. CDR3 coding DNA: TGTGCCAGTATTCAAACAGGGGGAACTAATGAAAAACTGTTTTTT.

The chain carries TRBV24-1 and TRBJ2-1; TRBD2 agrees at 12 bases. The CDR3 totals 17 residues. Trimming at V came to 0 bases and at J to 6 bases, leaving 5 bases not matched to a gene. From germline, CDR1 is KGHDR and CDR2 SFDVKD. In DNA form, the CDR3 reads TGTGCCACCAGTGATTTGCGGCTAGCGGGAGGGCGCAATGAGCAGTTCTTC. Amino acid sequence: CATSDLRLAGGRNEQFF.

This chain connects TRBV6-5 to TRBJ1-5; 7 nucleotides match TRBD1. The germline gives CDR1 MNHEY, CDR2 SVGAGI. The V gene end was trimmed by 5 bases and the J gene end by 2 bases; junction bases not matched to a gene: 6. The CDR3 runs to 15 residues. CDR3 nucleotide sequence: TGTGCCAGCAGTCCGACAGGGAATGGCAATCAGCCCCAGCATTTT. Residues: CASSPTGNGNQPQHF.

This chain uses TRBV5-6 with TRBJ2-1; TRBD2 might be the D (6 bases). The length of the CDR3 is 14 residues. V dropped 4 bases and J dropped 7 bases, with 15 bases sitting between them. Germline-derived CDR1 and CDR2 are SGHDT and YYEEEE. The CDR3 DNA sequence: TGTGCCAGCAGCAGCACCGGGACTGGAAATGAGCAGTTCTTC. Its protein is CASSSTGTGNEQFF. Full variable domain (outside the CDR3, taken from reference TRBV5-6 and TRBJ2-1): DAGVTQSPTHLIKTRGQQVTLRCSPKSGHDTVSWYQQALGQGPQFIFQYYEEEERQRGNFPDRFSGHQFPNYSSELNVNALLLGDSALYLCASSSTGTGNEQFFGPGTRLTVL.

V gene TRBV6-5 combines with J gene TRBJ2-2, with D hard to call. V lost 8 bases to trimming and J lost 2 bases, with 12 bases between them. In germline, CDR1 is MNHEY, CDR2 SVGAGI. The CDR3 consists of 14 residues. This CDR3 is CASALQRNTGELFF. CDR3 nucleotide sequence: TGTGCCAGCGCCCTACAGAGAAACACCGGGGAGCTGTTTTTT.

This clone was detected a few times. The chain couples TRBV5-1 to TRBJ1-5; the D is unclear. The germline V gene encodes CDR1 SGHRS and CDR2 YFSETQ. With 0 bases removed from V and 6 bases from J, the gap between germline ends came to 10 bases. The CDR3 sequence is 14 residues long. The CDR3: CASSLVAGVQPQHF. The CDR3 DNA is TGCGCCAGCAGCTTGGTTGCCGGGGTTCAGCCCCAGCATTTT. Variable domain in full (rest from reference TRBV5-1 and TRBJ1-5): KAGVTQTPRYLIKTRGQQVTLSCSPISGHRSVSWYQQTPGQGLQFLFEYFSETQRNKGNFPGRFSGRQFSNSRSEMNVSTLELGDSALYLCASSLVAGVQPQHFGDGTRLSIL.

V is TRBV24-1 and J is TRBJ2-5; maybe TRBD1 (5 bases). V was pared by 3 bases and J by 4 bases, with 11 bases between. The germline V gene has CDR1 KGHDR and CDR2 SFDVKD. The CDR3 spans 14 residues. The chain's CDR3 is CATSDHTGTETQYF. CDR3 DNA sequence: TGTGCCACCAGTGATCACACAGGAACAGAGACCCAGTACTTC.

Notes on this clone: Other DNA variants within this sample encode the same CDR3. The chain joins TRBV4-3 to TRBJ1-3, with D perhaps TRBD1 (6 bases). This CDR3 comprises 15 residues. The V end was cut by 0 bases, the J end by 1 base, with 7 bases between. CDR1 is LGHNA and CDR2 is YSLEER in the germline V gene. The CDR3 DNA follows: TGCGCCAGCAGCCAAGAAGGGGGATCTGGAAACACCATATATTTT. This encodes CASSQEGGSGNTIYF.

The chain employs TRBV7-2 and TRBJ2-1; 10 positions agree with TRBD2. The J segment lost 6 bases and the V segment lost 5 bases, leaving 10 bases of the junction unmatched. The germline V gene has CDR1 SGHTA and CDR2 FQGNSA. The CDR3 has 16 amino acids. CDR3 loop: CASSPAGLAGVNEQFF. The CDR3 bases are TGTGCCAGCAGCCCTGCAGGGCTAGCGGGAGTCAATGAGCAGTTCTTC. The entire variable domain, with the rest obtained from reference TRBV7-2 and TRBJ2-1, is as follows: GAGVSQSPSNKVTEKGKDVELRCDPISGHTALYWYRQSLGQGLEFLIYFQGNSAPDKSGLPSDRFSAERTGGSVSTLTIQRTQQEDSAVYLCASSPAGLAGVNEQFFGPGTRLTVL.

The CDR3 DNA follows: TGTGCCAGCAGTACACAGGGGCAGCCTGAAGCTTTCTTT. It specifies CASSTQGQPEAFF. The V gene is TRBV6-5, the J gene TRBJ1-1; 7 bases line up with TRBD1. CDR1 is MNHEY, CDR2 SVGAGI, per germline. V dropped 5 bases and J dropped 6; count of bases not matched to a gene: 6. There are 13 residues in the CDR3.

The chain couples TRBV10-1 to TRBJ2-7, with D possibly matching TRBD1 (6 bases). CDR3 length: 14 amino acids. Trimming cost V 2 bases and J 2 bases, with 10 bases left between them. The germline V gene encodes CDR1 WNHNN and CDR2 SYGVQD (reference sequence). As DNA, the CDR3 is TGCGCCAGCAGTGAGCCCGGACAGCCCTACGAGCAGTACTTC. Its protein is CASSEPGQPYEQYF.

This chain joins TRBV6-5 and TRBJ2-5; a weak D match, TRBD2 (6 bases). The CDR3 extends over 14 amino acids. In germline, CDR1 is MNHEY, CDR2 SVGAGI. V gave up 8 bases and J gave up 5 bases, with 18 bases separating them. The CDR3 loop reads CASDLIRESETQYF. The CDR3, as DNA: TGTGCCAGCGATTTAATTCGGGAGAGCGAGACCCAGTACTTC.

This clone has only one observation. The chain couples TRBV9 to TRBJ2-7; unclear D gene. Germline-derived CDR1 and CDR2 are SGDLS and YYNGEE. This CDR3 is built from 13 residues. V lost 3 bases and J lost 8, with 15 bases in between. The CDR3 nucleotides are TGTGCCAGCAGCGCGGGTAGTCGAGACCAGCAGTACTTC. Residues: CASSAGSRDQQYF. The complete variable domain, with remaining parts taken from reference TRBV9 and TRBJ2-7, reads DSGVTQTPKHLITATGQRVTLRCSPRSGDLSVYWYQQSLDQGLQFLIQYYNGEERAKGNILERFSAQQFPDLHSELNLSSLELGDSALYFCASSAGSRDQQYFGPGTRLTVT.

This chain uses TRBV7-8 with TRBJ2-3, with D unclear. Deletions cut 3 bases from V and 0 bases from J, with 10 bases between. The CDR3 is 15 residues long. Looked up from germline, CDR1 is SGHVS and CDR2 is FQNEAQ. The CDR3 loop is CASSLRSSSTDTQYF. The DNA of the CDR3 is TGTGCCAGCAGCTTGAGGAGCTCTAGCACAGATACGCAGTATTTT.

The chain recombines TRBV4-1 with TRBJ2-3, with 10 bases aligning to TRBD2. The CDR3 extends over 18 amino acids. Germline-derived CDR1 and CDR2 are MGHRA and YSYEKL. V lost 0 bases, J lost 1 base, and 7 bases stayed unmatched. The CDR3 region has the DNA TGCGCCAGCAGCCAAGATCTAGCGGGAGTTGTTGGCACAGATACGCAGTATTTT. This translates into CASSQDLAGVVGTDTQYF.

The chain links TRBV6-4 to TRBJ2-1, with TRBD1 matching over 7 bases. V trimming: 6 bases; J trimming: 10 bases; junction bases outside the gene matches: 9. In germline, CDR1 is MRHNA, CDR2 SNTAGT. This CDR3 comprises 13 residues. CDR3 amino acids: CASSNVEGAEQFF. In DNA, the CDR3 is TGTGCCAGCAGCAATGTTGAGGGGGCCGAGCAGTTCTTC.

The chain uses TRBV12-3 or TRBV12-4 and TRBJ2-1, with 10 bases identical to TRBD2. V dropped 6 bases and J dropped 8; count of bases not matched to a gene: 4. The CDR3 covers 13 residues. CDR3: CASSVLAGYEQFF. CDR3 DNA sequence: TGTGCCAGCAGCGTACTAGCGGGATATGAGCAGTTCTTC.

The gene calls are TRBV6-1 and TRBJ1-5; the D gene is possibly TRBD1 (6 bases). V lost 4 bases and J 4 bases, leaving 17 bases between the germline ends. Germline V gives CDR1 MNHNS, CDR2 SASEGT. CDR3 length: 16 amino acids. This CDR3 reads CASSAPTGRTNQPQHF. CDR3 bases: TGTGCCAGCAGTGCCCCTACAGGGAGAACTAATCAGCCCCAGCATTTT.

This rearrangement joins TRBV7-8 to TRBJ2-7, with TRBD1 as a possible D gene (5 bases). Germline CDR1 SGHVS, CDR2 FQNEAQ. The CDR3 runs to 15 residues. The V and J ends lost 5 bases and 4 bases respectively, with 18 bases between them. CDR3 sequence: CASSTRQTENYEQYF. CDR3 DNA: TGTGCCAGCAGCACCCGACAGACTGAAAATTACGAGCAGTACTTC.

This chain uses TRBV6-5 with TRBJ1-2, with TRBD1 identical over 7 bases. The CDR3 totals 15 residues. V dropped 7 bases and J dropped 3; count of bases not matched to a gene: 11. From germline, CDR1 is MNHEY and CDR2 SVGAGI. In DNA, the CDR3 is TGTGCCAGCACCAAAGTGGACAGGACTGACTATGGCTACACCTTC. Amino acids: CASTKVDRTDYGYTF.

The chain is built from TRBV30 and TRBJ2-5, with a weak D call TRBD2 (6 bases). This CDR3 comprises 13 residues. The V gene lost 5 bases and the J gene lost 9 bases, with 19 bases spanning the gap. CDR1 and CDR2 (germline): GTSNPN, SVGIG (reference sequence). The CDR3, as DNA: TGTGCCTGGGAGACGGAGGGAGCTGGAGCCCAGTACTTC. This translates into CAWETEGAGAQYF. Together with reference TRBV30 and TRBJ2-5, the CDR3 gives the full variable domain: SQTIHQWPATLVQPVGSPLSLECTVEGTSNPNLYWYRQAAGRGLQLLFYSVGIGQISSEVPQNLSASRPQDRQFILSSKKLLLSDSGFYLCAWETEGAGAQYFGPGTRLLVL.